These 17 T cell receptor beta chains originate from one sample sequenced in a study of molecular identifiers for immune sequencing clone quantification. TCRdb called the PCR reads again in MiXCR, with one record for every CDR3 protein. Of 90,000 to 120,000 distinct CDR3 sequences in the sample, roughly a third are singletons; the top ten hold less than 5.5%. The sequenced sample was naive CD8+ T cells from blood, with Jurkat cell RNA spiked in. Subset here: FACS-sorted CD8+CD4-CCR7+CD45RA+ naive T cells. The receptors here all came from a human donor in good health. Some libraries in this study had Jurkat cell RNA spiked in.

Worth noting for this clonotype: A read error may be the cause here, since a much bigger clone is one base away. The J gene is TRBJ2-7, the V gene TRBV29-1; TRBD2 agrees at 9 bases. Germline V gives CDR1 SQVTM, CDR2 ANQGSEA. The CDR3 loop spans 15 amino acids. J gave up 2 bases and V 1 base, and 6 bases lay outside the gene matches. CDR3: CSVEVPSGATYEQYF. CDR3 DNA: TGCAGCGTTGAAGTCCCTAGCGGGGCTACCTACGAGCAGTACTTC.

The V call is TRBV10-2, the J call TRBJ1-1; D remains ambiguous. Trimming took 3 bases from V and 1 from J, leaving 6 bases between them. CDR3 size: 13 residues. In germline, CDR1 is WSHSY, CDR2 SAAADI. CDR3 sequence: CASSDWQNTEAFF. The CDR3 DNA follows: TGCGCCAGCAGTGATTGGCAGAACACTGAAGCTTTCTTT.

This clonotype occurred many times. The chain recombines TRBV29-1 with TRBJ2-3, with unresolved D. Deletions cut 4 bases from V and 1 base from J, with 15 bases between. This CDR3 is built from 15 residues. From germline, CDR1 is SQVTM and CDR2 ANQGSEA. The CDR3 nucleotides are TGCAGCGTTGTTTTAAACGGAGACGGCACAGATACGCAGTATTTT. Encoded protein: CSVVLNGDGTDTQYF.

A note on this clonotype: An end of the junction does not agree with germline; a read error may underlie this. The rearrangement links TRBV7-6 to TRBJ2-3, with TRBD2 identical over 8 bases. Germline CDR1 and CDR2: SGHVS and FNYEAQ. There are 15 residues in the CDR3. CDR3 loop: CASSRGGPSTVTQYF. The CDR3 coding sequence is TGTGCCAGCAGCCGGGGGGGACCCAGCACAGTTACGCAGTATTTT.

The V and J genes are TRBV7-6 and TRBJ1-4; possibly TRBD1 for D (5 bases). V was clipped by 4 bases and J by 8 bases, with 26 bases between them. CDR3 length: 18 amino acids. Germline V gives CDR1 SGHVS, CDR2 FNYEAQ. DNA for the CDR3: TGTGCCAGCAGCTCCATAGCGGCCTTTGGGGCAGTAGAGGAAAAACTGTTTTTT. Translation: CASSSIAAFGAVEEKLFF.

The CDR3 reads CASSPAALAKNYQYF. The CDR3 nucleotides are TGTGCCAGCAGCCCGGCCGCGCTAGCCAAAAACTATCAGTACTTC. V gene TRBV11-2 combines with J gene TRBJ2-4; D is possibly TRBD2 (5 bases). V shed 5 bases and J shed 12 bases, with 23 bases lying between them. Germline CDR1 reads SGHAT; CDR2 reads FQNNGV. This CDR3 comprises 15 residues.

The rearrangement uses TRBV6-5 and TRBJ1-6; D gene ambiguous. Germline lookup yields CDR1 MNHEY and CDR2 SVGAGI. Deletions cut 2 bases from V and 9 bases from J, with 23 bases between. The CDR3 extends over 18 amino acids. The CDR3 region is CASSYQTSGAETASPLHF. The CDR3, as DNA: TGTGCCAGCAGTTACCAAACCTCGGGCGCCGAGACGGCTTCACCCCTCCACTTT.

About this clonotype itself: The limits of the CDR3 on the DNA are not certain, so only TCRdb's listed CDR3 is given. V gene TRBV7-9 combines with J gene TRBJ2-1; no check of the table's D call, TRBD1, against the DNA was made. The CDR3 spans 14 residues, counting both ends. Germline V gene lookup returns CDR1 SEHNR and CDR2 FQNEAQ (reference sequence). CDR3 sequence: CASSLGVGPGTWFF.

The chain couples TRBV29-1 to TRBJ2-2; D is perhaps TRBD1 or TRBD2 (5 bases each). The CDR3 has 14 residues. Germline V gene sequence: CDR1 SQVTM, CDR2 ANQGSEA. V was cut by 7 bases and J by 1 base, with 13 bases left in between. The CDR3 DNA is TGCAGCGCCCCGGGGCTGGAGAACACCGGGGAGCTGTTTTTT. Translating gives CSAPGLENTGELFF.

This clonotype was observed at least ten times. The chain couples TRBV7-9 to TRBJ2-3, with a weak D call TRBD1 (5 bases). The CDR3 is made up of 15 amino acids. Germline V gives CDR1 SEHNR, CDR2 FQNEAQ (reference sequence). V was clipped by 1 base and J by 2 bases, with 10 bases between them. The DNA for the CDR3 is TGTGCCAGCAGCTTAGAAGGCAGGGCCACAGATACGCAGTATTTT. This translates into CASSLEGRATDTQYF. Combining the CDR3 with reference TRBV7-9 and TRBJ2-3 gives the whole variable domain DTGVSQNPRHKITKRGQNVTFRCDPISEHNRLYWYRQTLGQGPEFLTYFQNEAQLEKSRLLSDRFSAERPKGSFSTLEIQRTEQGDSAMYLCASSLEGRATDTQYFGPGTRLTVL.

This clonotype has more than one count but fewer than ten. The V and J genes are TRBV4-3 and TRBJ2-7; D is undetermined. The CDR3 extends over 14 amino acids. Germline CDR1 reads LGHNA; CDR2 reads YSLEER. Trimming left V 3 bases short and J 3 bases short, with 12 bases between. The CDR3 sequence: CASSQHTGVYEQYF. The CDR3 DNA reads as TGCGCCAGCAGCCAGCACACCGGAGTCTACGAGCAGTACTTC.

As to this clonotype: The conserved phenylalanine or tryptophan is not found at the CDR3 terminus, so this likely reflects a read error. The chain combines TRBV6-5 with TRBJ2-2, with 15 bases lining up with TRBD2. Unmatched junction bases numbered 5, after V lost 6 bases and J lost 6 bases. The CDR3 runs 16 residues. The V gene's germline CDR1 is MNHEY and CDR2 SVGAGI. CDR3 in DNA: TGTGCCAGCAGCCATGGACTAGCGGGAGGGGCCGGGGAGCTGTTTTAT. Its protein product is CASSHGLAGGAGELFY.

Concerning this clonotype: A much larger clone is a single base away; this may be a read error. Since no conserved phenylalanine or tryptophan closes the CDR3, a read error is the likely cause. The CDR3, as DNA: TGTGCCAGCAGCCCCTGGAGCCCAGATACGCAGTATCTT. Translated: CASSPWSPDTQYL. The chain has TRBV5-6 and TRBJ2-3; D not certain. The V end was cut by 4 bases, the J end by 4 bases, with 10 bases between. The CDR3 totals 13 residues. Germline-derived CDR1 and CDR2 are SGHDT and YYEEEE.

This clonotype is termed medium-sized. V and J are TRBV6-5 and TRBJ2-7; TRBD1 matches at 10 bases. Trimming took 2 bases from V and 2 from J; bases not matched to a gene: 0. The CDR3 covers 14 residues. The germline V gene has CDR1 MNHEY and CDR2 SVGAGI. CDR3 sequence: CASSYGQGAYEQYF. For the CDR3, the DNA is TGTGCCAGCAGTTACGGACAGGGGGCCTACGAGCAGTACTTC.

This clonotype was counted ten times or more. The J gene is TRBJ2-5, the V gene TRBV5-1, with D possibly TRBD1 on 6 matching bases. The CDR3 has 15 amino acids. Trimming stripped 4 bases from V and 5 bases from J, with 18 bases between. The germline CDR1 and CDR2 sequences are SGHRS and YFSETQ. The CDR3 loop is CASSPGTTPVETQYF. The CDR3 DNA is TGCGCCAGCAGCCCCGGGACAACACCAGTTGAGACCCAGTACTTC.

J is TRBJ2-5 and V is TRBV28, with TRBD2 matching over 10 bases. The CDR3 consists of 16 residues. J lost 2 bases, V lost 5 bases, and 8 bases had no gene match. Germline assignment: CDR1 MDHEN and CDR2 SYDVKM. In DNA, the CDR3 is TGTGCCAGCAGTACCCGACTAGCGGGTCTTCAAGAGACCCAGTACTTC. Translated, it gives CASSTRLAGLQETQYF.

The J gene is TRBJ2-7, the V gene TRBV5-6; no clear D. The CDR3 has 14 amino acids. V shed 3 bases and J shed 4 bases, with 14 bases lying between them. Germline CDR1 and CDR2: SGHDT and YYEEEE. CDR3 sequence (DNA): TGTGCCAGCAGCTCTGGGGTGGTGGTATACGAGCAGTACTTC. The encoded protein is CASSSGVVVYEQYF.